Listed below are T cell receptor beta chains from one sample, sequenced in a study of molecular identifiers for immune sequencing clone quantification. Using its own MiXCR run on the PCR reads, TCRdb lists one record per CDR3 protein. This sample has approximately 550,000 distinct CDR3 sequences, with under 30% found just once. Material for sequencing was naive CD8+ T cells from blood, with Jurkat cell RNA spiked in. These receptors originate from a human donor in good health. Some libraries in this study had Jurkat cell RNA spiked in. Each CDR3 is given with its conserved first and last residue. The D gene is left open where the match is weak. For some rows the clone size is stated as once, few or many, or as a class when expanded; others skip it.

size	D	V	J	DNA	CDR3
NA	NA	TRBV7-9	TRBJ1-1	TGTGCCAGCAGCTTACCCGGGGGGCAGGGAGCTTTCTTT	CASSLPGGQGAFF
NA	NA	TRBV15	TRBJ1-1	TGTGCCACCAGGGCTTTCGTGAACACTGAAGCTTTCTTT	CATRAFVNTEAFF
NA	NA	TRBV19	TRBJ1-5	TGTGCCAGTGGAGGCGCAGATAGCAATCAGCCCCAGCATTTT	CASGGADSNQPQHF
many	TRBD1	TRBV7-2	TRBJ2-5	TGTGCCAGCAGCCCGAGGACAGGGGGCTTGGAGACCCAGTACTTC	CASSPRTGGLETQYF
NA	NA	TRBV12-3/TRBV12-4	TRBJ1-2	TGTGCCAGCAGTTTCAGGGTATCCAACTATGGCTACACCTTC	CASSFRVSNYGYTF
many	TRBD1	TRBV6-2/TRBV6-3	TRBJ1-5	TGTGCCAGCAGTTTGTGGACAGGGGCGGACAATCAGCCCCAGCATTTT	CASSLWTGADNQPQHF
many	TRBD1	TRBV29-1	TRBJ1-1	TGCAGCGTTTTACTCTGGACAGGGCGGAACACTGAAGCTTTCTTT	CSVLLWTGRNTEAFF
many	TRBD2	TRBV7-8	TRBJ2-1	TGTGCCAGCAGCTTAGCCCCCGCGGGGGGGCTTTTCTTC	CASSLAPAGGLFF
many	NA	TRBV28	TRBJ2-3	TGTGCCAGCAGTTTCGGACTTACAGATACGCAGTATTTT	CASSFGLTDTQYF
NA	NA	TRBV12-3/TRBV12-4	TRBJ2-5	TGTGCCAGCAGTCGGGATAGGGGCCACCAAGAGGCCCAGTACTTC	CASSRDRGHQEAQYF
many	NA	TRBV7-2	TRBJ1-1	TGTGCCAGCAGCATATTACCCGCCGTCACTGAAGCTTTCTTT	CASSILPAVTEAFF
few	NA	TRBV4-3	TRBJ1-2	TGCGCCAGCAGCCAAGATCGACTACCCTACTATGGCTACACCTTC	CASSQDRLPYYGYTF
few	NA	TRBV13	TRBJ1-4	TGTGCCAGCAGCTCCACGACAGCTTACAATGAAAAACTGTTTTTT	CASSSTTAYNEKLFF
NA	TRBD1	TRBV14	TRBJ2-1	TGTGCCAGCAGCCACCGGGACAGGGCGGTCAATGAGCAGTTCTTC	CASSHRDRAVNEQFF
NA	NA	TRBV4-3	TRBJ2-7	TGCGCCAGCAGCCAGGGGGTAGCTTCTCCCTACGAGCAGTACTTC	CASSQGVASPYEQYF
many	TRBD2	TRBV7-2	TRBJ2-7	TGTGCCAGCAGCTCGTTAGCGGGAGCCTACGAGCAGTACTTC	CASSSLAGAYEQYF
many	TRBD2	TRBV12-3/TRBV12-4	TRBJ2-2	TGTGCCAGCAGTCCCCCCCCCACTACTAGCGGGAGTGGCACCGGGGAGCTGTTTTTT	CASSPPPTTSGSGTGELFF
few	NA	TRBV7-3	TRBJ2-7	TGTGCCAGCAGCCCGGACGCTGTCTCCTACGAGCAGTACTTC	CASSPDAVSYEQYF
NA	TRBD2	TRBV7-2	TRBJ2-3	TGTGCCAGCAGCCACCTGCAATTAGCGGGCGTCACAGCTACGCAGTATTTT	CASSHLQLAGVTATQYF
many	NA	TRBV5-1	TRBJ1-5	TGCGCCAGCAGCGAAACCGGGGGGCGAGGCCAGCCCCAGCATTTT	CASSETGGRGQPQHF
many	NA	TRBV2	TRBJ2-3	TGTGCCAGCAGAGAGACAGGTCTACACACGCAGTATTTT	CASRETGLHTQYF
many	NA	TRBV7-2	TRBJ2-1	TGTGCCAGCAGCTTGGATCTCTACAATGAGCAGTTCTTC	CASSLDLYNEQFF